Sequencing of this T cell receptor beta chain was carried out in a study of cytomegalovirus exposure and HLA in healthy donors. For the study at large: A preliminary data release comprised about 85 million unique TCRs obtained from HLA-typed donors. Overall study results and limits: A later analysis linked around 15,000 TCR beta sequences to HLA alleles at 0.05 false discovery rate. Highest at DRB1 and lowest at HLA-C, TCR association rates differed among HLA loci in a later analysis. TCR beta V- and J-gene trimming, according to a later analysis, was linked to a missense DCLRE1C variant.

The PCR contained 60 Vbeta and 13 Jbeta primers. Some clones are missing from TCRdb's copy, which holds only in-frame ones; the method was immunoSEQ multiplex PCR. This table has around 100,000 clones, around 64% appearing once. In the case of this clone: Its antigen is not identified.

J gave up 8 bases and V 3 bases, and 9 bases lay outside the gene matches. Germline CDR1 and CDR2: KGHSH and LQKENI. The CDR3 sequence is 15 residues long. The genes are TRBV18 and TRBJ2-1; 8 bases map to TRBD1. The receptor comes from a man younger than 45 in good health and CMV-seropositive. Material: PBMCs. CDR3 in amino acids: CASSPDEDRVDEQFF. The CDR3 nucleotides are TGTGCCAGCTCACCGGACGAGGACAGGGTGGATGAGCAGTTCTTC.